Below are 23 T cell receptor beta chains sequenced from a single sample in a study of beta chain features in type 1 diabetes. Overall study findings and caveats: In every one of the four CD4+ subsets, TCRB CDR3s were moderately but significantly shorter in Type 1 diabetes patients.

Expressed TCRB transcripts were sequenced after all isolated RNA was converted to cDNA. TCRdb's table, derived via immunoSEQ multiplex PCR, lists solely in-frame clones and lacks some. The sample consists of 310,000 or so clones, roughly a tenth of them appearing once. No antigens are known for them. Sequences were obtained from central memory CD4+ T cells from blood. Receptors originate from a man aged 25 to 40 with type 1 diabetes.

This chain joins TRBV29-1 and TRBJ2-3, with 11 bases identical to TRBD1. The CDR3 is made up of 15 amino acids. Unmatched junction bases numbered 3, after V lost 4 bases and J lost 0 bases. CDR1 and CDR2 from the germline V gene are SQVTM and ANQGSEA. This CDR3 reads CSVAGDRGSTDTQYF. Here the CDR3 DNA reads TGCAGCGTTGCGGGGGACAGGGGGAGCACAGATACGCAGTATTTT.

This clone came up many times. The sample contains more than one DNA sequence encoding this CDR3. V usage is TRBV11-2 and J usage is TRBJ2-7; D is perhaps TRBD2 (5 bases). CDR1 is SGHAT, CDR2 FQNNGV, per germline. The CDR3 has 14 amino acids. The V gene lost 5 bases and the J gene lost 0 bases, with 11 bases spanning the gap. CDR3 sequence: CASSPDRDSYEQYF. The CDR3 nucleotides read TGTGCCAGCAGCCCCGACCGGGACTCCTACGAGCAGTACTTC.

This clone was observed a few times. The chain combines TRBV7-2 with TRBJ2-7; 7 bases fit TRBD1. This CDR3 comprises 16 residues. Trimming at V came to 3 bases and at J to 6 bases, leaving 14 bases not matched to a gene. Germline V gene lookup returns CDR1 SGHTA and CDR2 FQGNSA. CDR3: CASSLSKGGDPLEQYF. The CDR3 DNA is TGTGCCAGCAGCTTGAGTAAAGGGGGCGACCCTCTCGAGCAGTACTTC.

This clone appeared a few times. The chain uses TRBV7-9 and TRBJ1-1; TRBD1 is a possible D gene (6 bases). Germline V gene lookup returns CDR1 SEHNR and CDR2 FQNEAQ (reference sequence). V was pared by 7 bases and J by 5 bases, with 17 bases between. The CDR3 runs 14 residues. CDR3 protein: CASTVEQGRTEAFF. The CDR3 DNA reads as TGTGCCAGCACCGTAGAGCAGGGGCGGACTGAAGCTTTCTTT.

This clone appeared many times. The CDR3 coding sequence is TGCGCCAGCTACACCGGGTTTGTATCTGGGGCCAACGTCCTGACTTTC. Encoded protein: CASYTGFVSGANVLTF. This chain joins TRBV5-1 and TRBJ2-6; D ambiguous. The CDR3 spans 16 residues. Trimming shortened V by 7 bases and J by 1 base, and 15 bases separated the two germline ends. The germline gives CDR1 SGHRS, CDR2 YFSETQ.

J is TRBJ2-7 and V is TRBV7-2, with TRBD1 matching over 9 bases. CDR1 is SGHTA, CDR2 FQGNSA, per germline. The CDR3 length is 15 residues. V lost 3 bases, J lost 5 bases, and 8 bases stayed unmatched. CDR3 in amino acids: CASSLTGTGRNEQYF. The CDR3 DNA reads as TGTGCCAGCAGCTTGACCGGGACAGGGCGGAACGAGCAGTACTTC.

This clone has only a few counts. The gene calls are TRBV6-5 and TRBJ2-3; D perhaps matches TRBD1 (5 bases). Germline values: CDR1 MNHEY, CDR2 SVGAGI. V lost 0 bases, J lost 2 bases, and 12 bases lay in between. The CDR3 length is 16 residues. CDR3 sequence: CASSYSGRATTDTQYF. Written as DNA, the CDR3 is TGTGCCAGCAGTTACTCCGGCAGGGCAACCACAGATACGCAGTATTTT.

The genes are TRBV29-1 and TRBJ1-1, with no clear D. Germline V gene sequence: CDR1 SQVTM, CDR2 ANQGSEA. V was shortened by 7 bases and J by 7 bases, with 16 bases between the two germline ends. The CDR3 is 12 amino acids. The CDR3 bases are TGCAGCGCTTCTCTTGGGCGGGGTGAAGCTTTCTTT. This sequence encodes CSASLGRGEAFF.

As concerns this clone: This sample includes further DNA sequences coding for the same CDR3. The DNA of the CDR3 is TGTGCCAGCAGCTTTGGCGGGCAGGAGACCCAGTACTTC. It is translated as CASSFGGQETQYF. This rearrangement joins TRBV7-9 to TRBJ2-5, with TRBD2 as a possible D gene (5 bases). The length of the CDR3 is 13 residues. Trimming removed 3 bases from V and 5 bases from J, with 10 bases in between. Germline assignment: CDR1 SEHNR and CDR2 FQNEAQ (reference sequence).

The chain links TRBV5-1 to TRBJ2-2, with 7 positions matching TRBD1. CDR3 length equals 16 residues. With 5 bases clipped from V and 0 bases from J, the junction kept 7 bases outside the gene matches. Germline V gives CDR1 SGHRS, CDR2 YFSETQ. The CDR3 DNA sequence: TGCGCCAGCAGAATTGGAACAGGGGCGAACACCGGGGAGCTGTTTTTT. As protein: CASRIGTGANTGELFF.

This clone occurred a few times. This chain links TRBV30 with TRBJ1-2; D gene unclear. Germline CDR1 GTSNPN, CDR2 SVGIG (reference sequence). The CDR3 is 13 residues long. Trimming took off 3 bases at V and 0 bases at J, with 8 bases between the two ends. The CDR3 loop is CAWSPSANYGYTF. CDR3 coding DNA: TGTGCCTGGAGCCCTTCAGCTAACTATGGCTACACCTTC. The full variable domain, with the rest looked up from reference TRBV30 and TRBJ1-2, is SQTIHQWPATLVQPVGSPLSLECTVEGTSNPNLYWYRQAAGRGLQLLFYSVGIGQISSEVPQNLSASRPQDRQFILSSKKLLLSDSGFYLCAWSPSANYGYTFGSGTRLTVV.

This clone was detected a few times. CDR3 DNA: TGTGCCAGCAGTTACCAGCTTCAGGGTAGTGGCTACACCTTC. Translating gives CASSYQLQGSGYTF. The chain combines TRBV6-6 with TRBJ1-2, with D perhaps matching TRBD1 (5 bases). The CDR3 covers 14 residues. Per germline, CDR1 MNHNY and CDR2 SVGAGI (reference sequence). V lost 2 bases to trimming and J lost 7 bases, with 14 bases between them.

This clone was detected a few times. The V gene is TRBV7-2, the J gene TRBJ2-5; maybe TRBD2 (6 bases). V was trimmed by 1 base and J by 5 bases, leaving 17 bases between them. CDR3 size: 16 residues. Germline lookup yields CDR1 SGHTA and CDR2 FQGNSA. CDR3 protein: CASSLVGSTSPETQYF. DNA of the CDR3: TGTGCCAGCAGCTTAGTTGGATCGACTAGTCCGGAGACCCAGTACTTC.

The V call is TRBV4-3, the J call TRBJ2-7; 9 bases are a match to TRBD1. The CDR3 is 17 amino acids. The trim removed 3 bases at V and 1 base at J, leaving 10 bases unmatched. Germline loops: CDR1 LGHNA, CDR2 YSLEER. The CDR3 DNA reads TGCGCCAGCAGCCAGGAACTAGACAGGGGGTATTCCTACGAGCAGTACTTC. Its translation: CASSQELDRGYSYEQYF.

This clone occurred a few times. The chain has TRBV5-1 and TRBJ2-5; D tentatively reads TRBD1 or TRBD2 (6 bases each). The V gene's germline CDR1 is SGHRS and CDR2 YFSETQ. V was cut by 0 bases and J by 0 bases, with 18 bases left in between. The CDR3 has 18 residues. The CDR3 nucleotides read TGCGCCAGCAGCTTGGGGAGTTCGGGGGCTTGGTACCAAGAGACCCAGTACTTC. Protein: CASSLGSSGAWYQETQYF.

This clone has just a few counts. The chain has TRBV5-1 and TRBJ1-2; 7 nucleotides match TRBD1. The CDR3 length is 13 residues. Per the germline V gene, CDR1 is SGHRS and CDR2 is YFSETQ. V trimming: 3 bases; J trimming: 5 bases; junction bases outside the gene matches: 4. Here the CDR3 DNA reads TGCGCCAGCAGCTGGGGGACAGATTATGGCTACACCTTC. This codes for CASSWGTDYGYTF.

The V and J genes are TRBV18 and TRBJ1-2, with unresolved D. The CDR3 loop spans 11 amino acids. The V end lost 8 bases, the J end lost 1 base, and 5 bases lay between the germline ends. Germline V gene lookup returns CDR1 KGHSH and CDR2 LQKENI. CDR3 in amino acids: CASLDNYGYTF. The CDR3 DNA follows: TGTGCCAGCCTAGATAACTATGGCTACACCTTC.

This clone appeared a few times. This CDR3 reads CASSYGVTGSQETQYF. CDR3 DNA sequence: TGCGCCAGCAGCTACGGGGTGACAGGGTCACAAGAGACCCAGTACTTC. The genes are TRBV5-1 and TRBJ2-5; 7 bases map to TRBD1. The V gene's germline CDR1 is SGHRS and CDR2 YFSETQ. The CDR3 is 16 amino acids. V shed 3 bases and J 2 bases; nucleotides not matched to a gene: 10. Together with reference TRBV5-1 and TRBJ2-5, the CDR3 gives the full variable domain: KAGVTQTPRYLIKTRGQQVTLSCSPISGHRSVSWYQQTPGQGLQFLFEYFSETQRNKGNFPGRFSGRQFSNSRSEMNVSTLELGDSALYLCASSYGVTGSQETQYFGPGTRLLVL.

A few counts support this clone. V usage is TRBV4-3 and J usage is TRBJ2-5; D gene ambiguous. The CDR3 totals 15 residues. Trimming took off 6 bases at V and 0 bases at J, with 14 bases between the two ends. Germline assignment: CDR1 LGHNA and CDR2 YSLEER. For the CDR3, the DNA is TGCGCCAGCAGTAAACAGACCGCTAACCAAGAGACCCAGTACTTC. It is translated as CASSKQTANQETQYF.

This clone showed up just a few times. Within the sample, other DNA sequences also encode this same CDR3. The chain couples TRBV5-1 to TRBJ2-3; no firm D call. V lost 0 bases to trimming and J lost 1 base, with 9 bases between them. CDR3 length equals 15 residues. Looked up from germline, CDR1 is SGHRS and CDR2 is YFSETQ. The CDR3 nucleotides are TGCGCCAGCAGCTTGGGAAGCCTCCGCACAGATACGCAGTATTTT. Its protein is CASSLGSLRTDTQYF.

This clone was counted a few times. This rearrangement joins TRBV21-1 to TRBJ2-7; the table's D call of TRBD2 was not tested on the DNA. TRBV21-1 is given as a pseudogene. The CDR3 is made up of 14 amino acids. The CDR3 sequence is CASSKVAGGYEQYF. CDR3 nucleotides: TGTGCCAGCAGCAAAGTAGCGGGGGGCTACGAGCAGTACTTC.

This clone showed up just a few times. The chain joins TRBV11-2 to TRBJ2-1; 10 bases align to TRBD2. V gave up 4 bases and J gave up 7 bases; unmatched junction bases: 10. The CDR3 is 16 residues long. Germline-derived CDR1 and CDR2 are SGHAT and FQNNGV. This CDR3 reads CASSSQRGGLGNEQFF. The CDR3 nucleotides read TGTGCCAGCAGCTCTCAGCGGGGGGGCCTGGGGAATGAGCAGTTCTTC.

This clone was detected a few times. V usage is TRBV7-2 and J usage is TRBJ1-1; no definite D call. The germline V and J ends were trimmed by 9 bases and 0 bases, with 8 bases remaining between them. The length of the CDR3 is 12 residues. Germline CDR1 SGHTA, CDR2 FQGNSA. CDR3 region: CASFLMNTEAFF. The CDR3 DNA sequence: TGTGCCAGTTTCCTAATGAACACTGAAGCTTTCTTT.